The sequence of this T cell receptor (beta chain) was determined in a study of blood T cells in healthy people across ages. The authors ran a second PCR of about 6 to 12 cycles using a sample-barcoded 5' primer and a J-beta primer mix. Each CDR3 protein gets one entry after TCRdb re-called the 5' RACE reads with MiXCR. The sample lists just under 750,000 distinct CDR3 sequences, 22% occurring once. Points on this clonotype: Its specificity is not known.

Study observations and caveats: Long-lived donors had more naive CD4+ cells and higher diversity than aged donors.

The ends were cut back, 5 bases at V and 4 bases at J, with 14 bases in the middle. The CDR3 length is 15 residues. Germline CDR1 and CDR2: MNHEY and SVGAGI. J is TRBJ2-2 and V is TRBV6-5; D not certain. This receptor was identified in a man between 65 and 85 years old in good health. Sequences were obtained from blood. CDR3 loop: CASSMARVRTGELFF. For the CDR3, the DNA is TGTGCCAGCAGTATGGCCCGGGTCCGCACCGGGGAGCTGTTTTTT.